This TCR beta chain was obtained from a study of early T cells in non-severe SARS-CoV-2 infection. Study-level information: Sequencing was performed on bulk RNA from unsorted whole blood, leaving chains unpaired.

This clonotype was picked up one time. Trimming shortened V by 4 bases and J by 6 bases, and 10 bases separated the two germline ends. The CDR3 sequence is 12 residues long. Germline CDR1 reads MNHEY; CDR2 reads SVGAGI. The protocol attached unique molecular identifiers to individual cDNA molecules. MiXCR, run by TCRdb on the 5' RACE reads, gives a single entry per CDR3 protein. The table lists some 90,000 distinct CDR3 sequences, around 14% of them singletons. This receptor was identified in an adult who was a healthcare worker with PCR-confirmed SARS-CoV-2 infection or an uninfected control (not recorded which). Sequencing used whole blood. This sequence joins TRBV6-5 and TRBJ2-7, with a weak D call TRBD2 (5 bases). CDR3 sequence reads: CASSSRRGEQYF. CDR3 sequence (DNA): TGTGCCAGCAGTTCCAGACGGGGCGAGCAGTACTTC.